This entry lists 10 T cell receptor beta chains sequenced from one sample in a study of vaccination effects on CD4 cells after COVID-19. The protocol was immunoSEQ multiplex PCR, while the TCRdb copy is restricted to in-frame clones and leaves out a portion. The table records 27,000 or so clones, roughly 85% of them present only once. Before any sequencing was done, the ViraFEST assay used viral peptide pools to expand antigen-specific CD4+ T cells. Cultured cells yielded isolated CD4+ T cells after nine to ten days. All study participants received two doses of BNT162b2 or mRNA-1273 vaccine. These receptors lack a known antigen. This specimen was CD4+ T cells from PBMCs cultured with HCoV-NL63 spike peptides, taken after COVID-19 vaccination. These TCRs come from a human donor who received a COVID-19 vaccine. Some clones in this sample may be carry-over from other donors' samples.

The CDR3 loop is CASSVAPGKANYGYTF. CDR3 DNA: TGTGCCAGCAGCGTGGCGCCCGGGAAAGCTAACTATGGCTACACCTTC. The V call is TRBV5-5, the J call TRBJ1-2, with D uncertain. This CDR3 is built from 16 residues. The ends were cut back, 4 bases at V and 0 bases at J, with 16 bases in the middle. Germline CDR1 SGHKS, CDR2 YYEKEE (reference sequence). Variable domain in full (rest from reference TRBV5-5 and TRBJ1-2): DAGVTQSPTHLIKTRGQQVTLRCSPISGHKSVSWYQQVLGQGPQFIFQYYEKEERGRGNFPDRFSARQFPNYSSELNVNALLLGDSALYLCASSVAPGKANYGYTFGSGTRLTVV.

This chain connects TRBV9 to TRBJ1-4, with D possibly matching TRBD1 (5 bases). With 3 bases removed from V and 5 bases from J, the gap between germline ends came to 20 bases. Per germline, CDR1 SGDLS and CDR2 YYNGEE. The CDR3 has 17 residues. CDR3 amino acids: CASSAGRTWGGNEKLFF. Here the CDR3 DNA reads TGTGCCAGCAGCGCCGGAAGGACGTGGGGGGGAAATGAAAAACTGTTTTTT.

The genes are TRBV5-6 and TRBJ1-6, with D possibly TRBD1 on 5 matching bases. This CDR3 has 16 residues. Germline CDR1 reads SGHDT; CDR2 reads YYEEEE. Trimming took 2 bases from V and 7 from J, leaving 16 bases between them. This CDR3 reads CASSFGRAGVNSPLHF. CDR3 nucleotide sequence: TGTGCCAGCAGCTTCGGCAGGGCAGGTGTAAATTCACCCCTCCACTTT.

The J gene is TRBJ2-3, the V gene TRBV19, with D hard to call. The germline gives CDR1 LNHDA, CDR2 SQIVND (reference sequence). The CDR3 extends over 12 amino acids. V lost 2 bases to trimming and J lost 6 bases, with 6 bases between them. The DNA of the CDR3 is TGTGCCAGTAGTATACTAAGGGATACGCAGTATTTT. Encoded protein: CASSILRDTQYF.

This sequence joins TRBV28 and TRBJ1-6; D unclear. CDR3 length: 14 residues. Germline CDR1 is MDHEN and CDR2 is SYDVKM. Trimming removed 8 bases at V and 7 bases at J, with 15 bases between. CDR3 DNA: TGTGCCAGCTTAAGAGAGACATCAAATTCACCCCTCCACTTT. Its translation is CASLRETSNSPLHF.

As DNA, the CDR3 is TGTGCCAGCAGCTTCAAGCCTACCTACGAGCAGTACGTC. It encodes CASSFKPTYEQYV. The chain recombines TRBV7-2 with TRBJ2-7, with unresolved D. V was cut by 3 bases and J by 2 bases, with 8 bases left in between. Germline values: CDR1 SGHTA, CDR2 FQGNSA. The CDR3 is 13 residues long.

V gene TRBV7-9 combines with J gene TRBJ2-5, with TRBD1 identical over 9 bases. Per germline, CDR1 SEHNR and CDR2 FQNEAQ (reference sequence). This CDR3 region has 15 residues. V trimming: 5 bases; J trimming: 2 bases; junction bases outside the gene matches: 6. CDR3 loop: CASSPGTGRQETQYF. In nucleotides, the CDR3 is TGTGCCAGCAGCCCCGGGACAGGGCGACAAGAGACCCAGTACTTC.

This chain connects TRBV4-3 to TRBJ1-3; 9 bases fit TRBD1. Trimming cost V 0 bases and J 6 bases; bases outside gene matches: 6. This CDR3 is built from 16 residues. Germline CDR1 is LGHNA and CDR2 is YSLEER. This CDR3 is CASSQEAGTGLNTIYF. The CDR3 DNA reads TGCGCCAGCAGCCAAGAGGCCGGGACAGGGTTAAACACCATATATTTT.

The chain couples TRBV19 to TRBJ2-1; the match to TRBD2 covers 9 bases. Germline CDR1 and CDR2: LNHDA and SQIVND (reference sequence). V lost 5 bases, J lost 5 bases, and 13 bases stayed unmatched. CDR3 length: 17 residues. This chain's CDR3 is CASSGPPAGGPNNEQFF. CDR3 DNA sequence: TGTGCCAGTAGTGGGCCTCCAGCGGGGGGCCCAAACAATGAGCAGTTCTTC.

The chain joins TRBV18 to TRBJ2-5; 12 bases align to TRBD1. This CDR3 spans 16 amino acids. Germline CDR1 is KGHSH and CDR2 is LQKENI. J was trimmed by 4 bases and V by 5 bases; bases with no gene match: 8. The CDR3 coding sequence is TGTGCCAGCTCAGGGGACAGGGGGCTGTTTGGAGAGACCCAGTACTTC. Translation gives CASSGDRGLFGETQYF.